This TCR beta chain is drawn from a study of blood T cell repertoires in COVID-19. This CDR3 region has 12 residues. From germline, CDR1 is SEHNR and CDR2 FQNEAQ (reference sequence). Trimming shortened V by 5 bases and J by 8 bases, and 10 bases separated the two germline ends. The table lists this clone with a few counts. Original processing methods: Estimates of nucleated cell counts were drawn from the amplification of reference gene primers. Profiled with immunoSEQ multiplex PCR; TCRdb holds only in-frame clones, not every one. V and J calls plus clone size are reproduced from that table; the DNA served to infer D and trimming. The sample carries 250,000 or so clones, roughly 88% recorded once.

This receptor was taken from a man aged 35 to 55 who had recovered from COVID-19. The sample was peripheral blood. The V gene is TRBV7-9, the J gene TRBJ1-3; D gene ambiguous. The CDR3 loop reads CASSTGGYTIYF. CDR3 sequence (DNA): TGTGCCAGCAGCACCGGCGGATACACCATATATTTT. The entire variable domain, with the rest obtained from reference TRBV7-9 and TRBJ1-3, is as follows: DTGVSQNPRHKITKRGQNVTFRCDPISEHNRLYWYRQTLGQGPEFLTYFQNEAQLEKSRLLSDRFSAERPKGSFSTLEIQRTEQGDSAMYLCASSTGGYTIYFGEGSWLTVV.